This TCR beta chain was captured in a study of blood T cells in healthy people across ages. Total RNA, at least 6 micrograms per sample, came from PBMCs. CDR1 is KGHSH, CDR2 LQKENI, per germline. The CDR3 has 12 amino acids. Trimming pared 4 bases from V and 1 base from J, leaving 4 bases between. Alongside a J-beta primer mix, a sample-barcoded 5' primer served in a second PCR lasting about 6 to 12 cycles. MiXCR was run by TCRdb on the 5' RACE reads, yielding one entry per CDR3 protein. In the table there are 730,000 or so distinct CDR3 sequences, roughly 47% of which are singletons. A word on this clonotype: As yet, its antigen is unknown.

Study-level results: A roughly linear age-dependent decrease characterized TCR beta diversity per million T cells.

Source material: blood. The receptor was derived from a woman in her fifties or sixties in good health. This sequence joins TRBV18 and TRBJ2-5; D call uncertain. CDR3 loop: CASSQSQETQYF. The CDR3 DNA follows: TGTGCCAGCTCACAATCCCAAGAGACCCAGTACTTC.